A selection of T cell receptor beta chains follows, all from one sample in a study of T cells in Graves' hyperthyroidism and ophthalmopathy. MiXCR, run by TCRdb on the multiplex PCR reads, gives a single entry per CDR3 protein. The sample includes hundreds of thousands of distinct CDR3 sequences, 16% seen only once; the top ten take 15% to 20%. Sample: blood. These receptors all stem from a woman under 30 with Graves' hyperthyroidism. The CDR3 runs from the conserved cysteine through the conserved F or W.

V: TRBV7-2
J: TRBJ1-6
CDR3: CASSLVWRSSSYNSPLHF

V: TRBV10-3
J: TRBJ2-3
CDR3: CASKGRSTDTQYF

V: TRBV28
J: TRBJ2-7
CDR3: CASSPGLAGGEQYF

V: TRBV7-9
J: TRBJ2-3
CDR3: CASSFGGTSTDTQYF

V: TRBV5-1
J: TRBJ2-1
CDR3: CASSLGYGGSYNEQFF

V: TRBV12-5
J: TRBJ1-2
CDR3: CASGLQTDYGYTF

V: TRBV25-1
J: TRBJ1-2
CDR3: CASRGFGTGKNGYTF

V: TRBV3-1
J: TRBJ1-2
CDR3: CASSHLSGQNYGYTF

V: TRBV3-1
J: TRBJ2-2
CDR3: CASSQTRTGRRAGELFF

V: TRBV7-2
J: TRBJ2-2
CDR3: CASKVATGDLFF

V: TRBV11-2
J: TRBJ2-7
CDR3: CASSRPPKISAGPYEQYF

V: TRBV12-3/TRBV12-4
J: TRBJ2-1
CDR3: CASSLWGLAGDGEQFF

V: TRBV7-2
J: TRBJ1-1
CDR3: CASSLERGRRTEAFF

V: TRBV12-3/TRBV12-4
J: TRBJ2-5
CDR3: CASSWEETQHF

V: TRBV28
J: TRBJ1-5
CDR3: CASSLPSGVGNQPQHF

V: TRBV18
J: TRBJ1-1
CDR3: CASSPRKPGNTEAFF

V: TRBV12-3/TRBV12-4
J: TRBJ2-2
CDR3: CASRLTGELFF

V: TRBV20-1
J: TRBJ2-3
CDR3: CSARERAGTRTQYF

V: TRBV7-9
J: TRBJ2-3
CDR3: CASSPRPAGGQFTQYF

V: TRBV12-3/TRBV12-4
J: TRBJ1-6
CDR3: CASSYESSYNSPLHF

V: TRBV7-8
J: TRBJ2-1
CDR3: CASRHGLAGVGEQFF

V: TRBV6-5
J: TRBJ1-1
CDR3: CASSYFGGYSTEAFF

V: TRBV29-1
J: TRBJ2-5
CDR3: CSVEVIAGAPETQYF

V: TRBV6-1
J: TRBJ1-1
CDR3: CASSEDGSLYTEAFF

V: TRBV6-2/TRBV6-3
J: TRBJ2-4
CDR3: CASSGRDRVRLPKNIQYF

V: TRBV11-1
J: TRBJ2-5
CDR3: CASSTRTQLHTGFGETQYF

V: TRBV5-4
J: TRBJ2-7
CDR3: CASSSRQGSVYEQYF

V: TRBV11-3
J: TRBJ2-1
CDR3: CASSLDRVTLDEQFF

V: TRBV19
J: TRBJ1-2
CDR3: CASSIPGGGDYGYTF

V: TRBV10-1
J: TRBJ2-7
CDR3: CASSEAGLSYEQYF

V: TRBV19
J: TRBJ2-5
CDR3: CASSIGTSGSETQYF

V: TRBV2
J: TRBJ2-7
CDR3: CASTGPAVSYEQYF

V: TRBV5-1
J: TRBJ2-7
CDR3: CASTRGTSGNGEQYF

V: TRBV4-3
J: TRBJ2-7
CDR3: CASSQDPGGNSYEQYF

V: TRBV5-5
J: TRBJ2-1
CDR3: CASSLRGRGGLAVNEQFF

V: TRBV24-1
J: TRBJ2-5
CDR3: CATSAGSSGFQETQYF

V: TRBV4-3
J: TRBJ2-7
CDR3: CASSQEGTSGGWEQYF

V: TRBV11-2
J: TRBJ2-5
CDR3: CASSLDLGWETQYF

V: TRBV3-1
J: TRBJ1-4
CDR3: CASSLGGPPLNEKLFF

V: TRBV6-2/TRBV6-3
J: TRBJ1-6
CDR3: CASSVPGGHNSPLHF

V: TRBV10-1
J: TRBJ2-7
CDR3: CATCERYRVWNEQYF

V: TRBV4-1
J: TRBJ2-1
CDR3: CASSQDRGMVGVSEQFF

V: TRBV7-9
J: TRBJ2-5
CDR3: CASSLAVSSGQTQYF

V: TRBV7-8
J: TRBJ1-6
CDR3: CASSLTTGGFNSPLHF

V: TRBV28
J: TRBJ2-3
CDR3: CASSPGLALTDTQYF

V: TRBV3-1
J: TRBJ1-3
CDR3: CASSKWGRSSGNTIYF